The 30 T cell receptor beta chains presented below share a single source sample, sequenced in a study of blood T cell repertoires in COVID-19. Method: immunoSEQ multiplex PCR; TCRdb's copy keeps in-frame clones and lacks some. The sample includes approximately 250,000 clones, approximately 90% seen only once; the top ten take 2.8%. The sample taken for sequencing was PBMCs or T cells enriched from blood (not recorded which). The receptor set was obtained from a man aged 40-55 years who had been exposed to COVID-19.

The chain employs TRBV6-1 and TRBJ1-2; D possibly corresponds to TRBD1 (6 bases). Trimming cost V 4 bases and J 5 bases, with 14 bases left between them. The length of the CDR3 is 14 residues. The germline CDR1 and CDR2 sequences are MNHNS and SASEGT. CDR3 sequence reads: CASSGTGYMYGYTF. CDR3 coding DNA: TGTGCCAGCAGTGGAACAGGGTACATGTATGGCTACACCTTC.

V is TRBV5-4 and J is TRBJ1-5, with a possible D match to TRBD1 (6 bases). Deletions cut 3 bases from V and 5 bases from J, with 9 bases between. Germline CDR1 SGHNT, CDR2 YYREEE (reference sequence). There are 13 residues in the CDR3. CDR3 nucleotides: TGTGCCAGCAGCTCGGACAGACATCAGCCCCAGCATTTT. Translating it yields CASSSDRHQPQHF.

In its sample, this clone was seen once. Here the CDR3 reads CASSLVGQGAYEQYF. DNA of the CDR3: TGTGCCAGCAGCTTAGTCGGACAGGGGGCCTACGAGCAGTACTTC. This chain connects TRBV7-2 to TRBJ2-7; 10 bases agree with TRBD1. Germline values: CDR1 SGHTA, CDR2 FQGNSA. CDR3 size: 15 residues. Losses at the gene ends were 1 base for V and 2 bases for J; bases not matched to a gene: 2.

The rearrangement uses TRBV12-3 or TRBV12-4 and TRBJ2-5, with a weak D call TRBD2 (6 bases). Trimming stripped 7 bases from V and 3 bases from J, with 12 bases between. This CDR3 is built from 13 residues. In DNA, the CDR3 is TGTGCCAGCACAGGGACTCAGGAAGAGACCCAGTACTTC. Protein sequence: CASTGTQEETQYF.

V usage is TRBV3-1 (or the pseudogene TRBV3-2) and J usage is TRBJ1-1; D remains ambiguous. This CDR3 spans 12 amino acids. CDR1 and CDR2 (germline): LGHDT, YNNKEL (reference sequence). V lost 6 bases to trimming and J lost 5 bases, with 10 bases between them. CDR3 in DNA: TGTGCCAGCAGTCATGGTAGAACTGAAGCTTTCTTT. This sequence encodes CASSHGRTEAFF.

The V and J genes are TRBV3-1 (or the pseudogene TRBV3-2) and TRBJ2-5, with 7 bases matching TRBD2. Germline CDR1 LGHDT, CDR2 YNNKEL (reference sequence). This CDR3 is 15 amino acids long. J gave up 5 bases and V 0 bases, and 6 bases lay outside the gene matches. The CDR3 is CASSQDSGGGETQYF. The CDR3 coding sequence is TGTGCCAGCAGCCAAGATTCGGGGGGAGGTGAGACCCAGTACTTC.

This chain links TRBV24-1 with TRBJ2-6; 10 bases align to TRBD1. The junction had 2 bases not matched to a gene; V was cut back by 4 bases and J by 0 bases. Germline values: CDR1 KGHDR, CDR2 SFDVKD. The CDR3 has 17 residues. The CDR3 DNA reads as TGTGCCACCAGTGACGGGACAGGGGCCTCTGGGGCCAACGTCCTGACTTTC. Translated: CATSDGTGASGANVLTF.

Turning to this clone: The sample contains more than one DNA sequence encoding this CDR3. The CDR3 loop is CATSGDSNQPQHF. The DNA for the CDR3 is TGTGCCACCAGTGGCGATAGCAATCAGCCCCAGCATTTT. V usage is TRBV24-1 and J usage is TRBJ1-5; D call uncertain. The CDR3 loop spans 13 amino acids. V lost 5 bases, J lost 0 bases, and 4 bases lay in between. Germline loops: CDR1 KGHDR, CDR2 SFDVKD.

This clone has just one count. The chain carries TRBV9 and TRBJ1-2; TRBD1 aligns across 8 bases. There are 15 residues in the CDR3. Germline lookup yields CDR1 SGDLS and CDR2 YYNGEE. V shed 4 bases and J 1 base; nucleotides not matched to a gene: 6. The CDR3 loop reads CASSSRQGSNYGYTF. The CDR3 bases are TGTGCCAGCAGCTCGAGACAGGGGAGTAACTATGGCTACACCTTC.

This clone was recorded only once. The chain joins TRBV9 to TRBJ1-3; 9 bases are shared with TRBD1. The CDR3 runs to 17 residues. J was trimmed by 0 bases and V by 2 bases; bases with no gene match: 6. Germline-derived CDR1 and CDR2 are SGDLS and YYNGEE. The CDR3 sequence is CASSVGTGINSGNTIYF. CDR3 in DNA: TGTGCCAGCAGCGTGGGGACAGGGATCAACTCTGGAAACACCATATATTTT.

This rearrangement joins TRBV5-4 to TRBJ2-2; D uncertain. Germline V gene sequence: CDR1 SGHNT, CDR2 YYREEE (reference sequence). Between the trimmed V and J ends, which lost 4 bases and 6 bases, there was a span of 10 bases. The CDR3 sequence is 13 residues long. CDR3 in DNA: TGTGCCAGCAGCAAAATAGTGGCCGGGGAGCTGTTTTTT. Encoded protein: CASSKIVAGELFF.

This chain joins TRBV11-2 and TRBJ1-4; D is ambiguous. The CDR3 extends over 12 amino acids. Germline V lookup: CDR1 SGHAT, CDR2 FQNNGV. Trimming cost V 2 bases and J 4 bases, with 2 bases left between them. This chain's CDR3 is CASSLLNEKLFF. The DNA of the CDR3 is TGTGCCAGCAGCTTACTTAATGAAAAACTGTTTTTT. The entire variable domain, with the rest obtained from reference TRBV11-2 and TRBJ1-4, is as follows: EAGVAQSPRYKIIEKRQSVAFWCNPISGHATLYWYQQILGQGPKLLIQFQNNGVVDDSQLPKDRFSAERLKGVDSTLKIQPAKLEDSAVYLCASSLLNEKLFFGSGTQLSVL.

CDR3 protein: CASSLEYGGDQPQHF. As DNA, the CDR3 is TGTGCCAGCAGCTTAGAGTACGGGGGGGATCAGCCCCAGCATTTT. This sequence joins TRBV7-9 and TRBJ1-5; a weak D match, TRBD1 (5 bases). CDR1 and CDR2 from the germline V gene are SEHNR and FQNEAQ (reference sequence). This CDR3 is 15 amino acids long. V was cut by 1 base and J by 5 bases, with 12 bases left in between.

The J gene is TRBJ2-1, the V gene TRBV6-1; TRBD1 is a possible D gene (6 bases). The length of the CDR3 is 15 residues. Trimming removed 3 bases from V and 0 bases from J, with 9 bases in between. Germline V gene lookup returns CDR1 MNHNS and CDR2 SASEGT. The CDR3 sequence: CASSDPGDSYNEQFF. In DNA form, the CDR3 reads TGTGCCAGCAGTGACCCAGGGGACTCCTACAATGAGCAGTTCTTC.

The J gene is TRBJ2-2, the V gene TRBV21-1; the D call in the table, TRBD2, was not verified against the DNA. TRBV21-1 is a pseudogene segment. This CDR3 is 15 amino acids long. The CDR3 spells CASAKGGGSTGELFF. The CDR3 DNA reads TGTGCCAGCGCCAAAGGGGGGGGTAGCACCGGGGAGCTGTTTTTT.

The chain carries TRBV6-2 or TRBV6-3 and TRBJ1-5; possibly TRBD1 for D (5 bases). The CDR3 covers 16 residues. CDR1 and CDR2 (germline): MNHEY, SVGEGT. V was clipped by 0 bases and J by 2 bases, with 11 bases between them. CDR3 sequence: CASSYSSRVRNQPQHF. CDR3 DNA: TGTGCCAGCAGTTACTCGAGCAGGGTCCGCAATCAGCCCCAGCATTTT.

V usage is TRBV4-2 and J usage is TRBJ2-1, with 8 positions matching TRBD2. Losses at the gene ends were 0 bases for V and 0 bases for J; bases not matched to a gene: 10. The CDR3 runs to 19 residues. The V gene's germline CDR1 is LGHNA and CDR2 YNFKEQ. This CDR3 reads CASSQDSGGYRSSYNEQFF. The CDR3 DNA follows: TGTGCCAGCAGCCAAGACAGCGGGGGTTACCGTAGCTCCTACAATGAGCAGTTCTTC.

In its sample, this clone was seen once. The gene calls are TRBV28 and TRBJ2-3, with D perhaps TRBD1 (5 bases). CDR3 size: 13 residues. Germline lookup yields CDR1 MDHEN and CDR2 SYDVKM. Deletions cut 5 bases from V and 4 bases from J, with 10 bases between. The CDR3 coding sequence is TGTGCCAGCAGTCCAGGGTGGGCAGATACGCAGTATTTT. Residues: CASSPGWADTQYF. Looking up the rest from reference TRBV28 and TRBJ2-3 gives the full variable domain: DVKVTQSSRYLVKRTGEKVFLECVQDMDHENMFWYRQDPGLGLRLIYFSYDVKMKEKGDIPEGYSVSREKKERFSLILESASTNQTSMYLCASSPGWADTQYFGPGTRLTVL.

This rearrangement joins TRBV2 to TRBJ2-3; D is perhaps TRBD2 (5 bases). Deletions cut 2 bases from V and 1 base from J, with 10 bases between. This CDR3 has 15 amino acids. Germline assignment: CDR1 SNHLY and CDR2 FYNNEI. The CDR3 region has the DNA TGTGCCAGCAGTGAATTAGGAGGACGCACAGATACGCAGTATTTT. Protein sequence: CASSELGGRTDTQYF.

This sequence joins TRBV7-9 and TRBJ2-7; the match to TRBD1 covers 7 bases. This CDR3 comprises 13 residues. Germline-derived CDR1 and CDR2 are SEHNR and FQNEAQ (reference sequence). V trimming: 3 bases; J trimming: 2 bases; junction bases outside the gene matches: 1. CDR3 amino acids: CASSFQGAYEQYF. The CDR3 nucleotides are TGTGCCAGCAGCTTCCAGGGGGCCTACGAGCAGTACTTC. The full variable domain, its missing parts supplied by reference TRBV7-9 and TRBJ2-7, is DTGVSQNPRHKITKRGQNVTFRCDPISEHNRLYWYRQTLGQGPEFLTYFQNEAQLEKSRLLSDRFSAERPKGSFSTLEIQRTEQGDSAMYLCASSFQGAYEQYFGPGTRLTVT.

V and J are TRBV5-4 and TRBJ2-7, with 8 nucleotides matching TRBD1. The CDR3 runs to 13 residues. Looked up from germline, CDR1 is SGHNT and CDR2 is YYREEE (reference sequence). V shed 3 bases, J shed 3 bases, and the junction held 2 bases outside the gene matches. The CDR3 coding sequence is TGTGCCAGCAGCTCCGGACAGGGCTACGAGCAGTACTTC. Translated, it gives CASSSGQGYEQYF.

The chain uses TRBV7-9 and TRBJ2-7, with 7 bases aligning to TRBD1. V shed 0 bases, J shed 2 bases, and the junction held 7 bases outside the gene matches. The CDR3 has 16 amino acids. Germline loops: CDR1 SEHNR, CDR2 FQNEAQ (reference sequence). DNA for the CDR3: TGTGCCAGCAGCTTAGCGCGAACAGGGGACCCCTACGAGCAGTACTTC. Encoded protein: CASSLARTGDPYEQYF. The whole variable domain, filled in from reference TRBV7-9 and TRBJ2-7, reads DTGVSQNPRHKITKRGQNVTFRCDPISEHNRLYWYRQTLGQGPEFLTYFQNEAQLEKSRLLSDRFSAERPKGSFSTLEIQRTEQGDSAMYLCASSLARTGDPYEQYFGPGTRLTVT.

V and J are TRBV28 and TRBJ1-4; 9 nucleotides match TRBD1. With V trimmed by 1 base and J by 5 bases, 5 bases remained unmatched. The CDR3 has 16 residues. Germline loops: CDR1 MDHEN, CDR2 SYDVKM. Here the CDR3 DNA reads TGTGCCAGCAGTTTATTGGGACAGGGAGGCAATGAAAAACTGTTTTTT. Its translation is CASSLLGQGGNEKLFF. Using reference TRBV28 and TRBJ1-4 for the parts outside the CDR3, the full variable domain is DVKVTQSSRYLVKRTGEKVFLECVQDMDHENMFWYRQDPGLGLRLIYFSYDVKMKEKGDIPEGYSVSREKKERFSLILESASTNQTSMYLCASSLLGQGGNEKLFFGSGTQLSVL.

J is TRBJ1-3 and V is TRBV12-5; no clear D gene. Germline CDR1 LGHNT, CDR2 FRNRAP. CDR3 length: 15 residues. V was trimmed by 4 bases and J by 0 bases, leaving 10 bases between them. As DNA, the CDR3 is TGTGCTAGTGGTTCCTTCCCCCTCTCTGGAAACACCATATATTTT. Encoded protein: CASGSFPLSGNTIYF.

The chain couples TRBV15 to TRBJ2-7, with D maybe TRBD2 (6 bases). V lost 1 base to trimming and J lost 0 bases, with 13 bases between them. This CDR3 spans 16 amino acids. The germline gives CDR1 LNHNV, CDR2 YYDKDF (reference sequence). The CDR3, as DNA: TGTGCCACCAGCAGAGGGGACTGGACAAGCTCCTACGAGCAGTACTTC. Protein sequence: CATSRGDWTSSYEQYF.

V usage is TRBV4-1 and J usage is TRBJ2-4; maybe TRBD1 (6 bases). From germline, CDR1 is MGHRA and CDR2 YSYEKL. Trimming cost V 4 bases and J 2 bases, with 15 bases left between them. The CDR3 consists of 16 residues. The CDR3 region is CASSPGAGRTKNIQYF. CDR3 DNA sequence: TGCGCCAGCAGCCCAGGGGCAGGGAGAACCAAAAACATTCAGTACTTC.

The chain uses TRBV5-6 and TRBJ2-1; 9 bases are a match to TRBD2. CDR3 length: 16 residues. J gave up 8 bases and V 0 bases, and 9 bases lay outside the gene matches. Germline CDR1 is SGHDT and CDR2 is YYEEEE. Here the CDR3 DNA reads TGTGCCAGCAGCTTGGTGGCTAGCGGGAAACTAGATGAGCAGTTCTTC. Amino acid sequence: CASSLVASGKLDEQFF.

V gene TRBV2 combines with J gene TRBJ1-5; 7 bases match TRBD1. Germline V gene data show CDR1 as SNHLY and CDR2 as FYNNEI. V shed 7 bases, J shed 7 bases, and the junction held 7 bases outside the gene matches. This CDR3 contains 13 residues. The CDR3 sequence is CASIRDSGQPQHF. As DNA, the CDR3 is TGTGCCAGCATCAGGGACAGCGGCCAGCCCCAGCATTTT.

This chain links TRBV4-1 with TRBJ1-2, with no clear D. Germline V gives CDR1 MGHRA, CDR2 YSYEKL. The CDR3 covers 16 residues. The V gene lost 3 bases and the J gene lost 0 bases, with 14 bases spanning the gap. The chain's CDR3 is CASSQTYDSTNYGYTF. The DNA of the CDR3 is TGCGCCAGCAGCCAGACCTATGACTCCACTAACTATGGCTACACCTTC.

V is TRBV6-2 or TRBV6-3 and J is TRBJ2-7; 9 nucleotides align to TRBD2. The V gene end was trimmed by 5 bases and the J gene end by 1 base; junction bases not matched to a gene: 9. Germline V CDR1 and CDR2: MNHEY, SVGEGT. CDR3 length equals 16 residues. CDR3: CASSGRLAGFSYEQYF. In DNA, the CDR3 is TGTGCCAGCAGTGGACGCCTAGCGGGATTTTCCTACGAGCAGTACTTC.